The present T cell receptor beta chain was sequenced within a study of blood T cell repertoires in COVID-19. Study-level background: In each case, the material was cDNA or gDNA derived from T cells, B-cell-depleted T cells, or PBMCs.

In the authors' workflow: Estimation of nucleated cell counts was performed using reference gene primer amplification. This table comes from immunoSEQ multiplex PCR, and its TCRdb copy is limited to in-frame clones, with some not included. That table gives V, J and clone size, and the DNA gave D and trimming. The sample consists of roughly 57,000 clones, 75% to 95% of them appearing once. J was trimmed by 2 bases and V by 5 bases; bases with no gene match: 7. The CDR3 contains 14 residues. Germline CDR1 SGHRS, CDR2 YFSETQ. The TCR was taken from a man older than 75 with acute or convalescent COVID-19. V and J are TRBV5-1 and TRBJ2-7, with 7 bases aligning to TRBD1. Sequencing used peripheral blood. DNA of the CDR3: TGCGCCAGCAGTCCCGAGGGGGCCGCCTACGAGCAGTACTTC. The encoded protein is CASSPEGAAYEQYF. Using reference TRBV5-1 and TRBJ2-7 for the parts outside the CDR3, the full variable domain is KAGVTQTPRYLIKTRGQQVTLSCSPISGHRSVSWYQQTPGQGLQFLFEYFSETQRNKGNFPGRFSGRQFSNSRSEMNVSTLELGDSALYLCASSPEGAAYEQYFGPGTRLTVT.